The T cell receptor (beta chain) under discussion was sequenced for a study of T-cell memory formation after mild COVID-19. Looking at the study overall: The two donors had largely donor-specific TCR clusters.

TCRdb re-analysed the 5' RACE reads in MiXCR, keeping a single row per CDR3 protein. Among around 530,000 distinct CDR3 sequences listed, about 22% were seen once. V was clipped by 2 bases and J by 8 bases; unmatched bases: 2. From germline, CDR1 is KGHSH and CDR2 LQKENI. The CDR3 is made up of 13 amino acids. This clonotype was recorded a few times. Its target is not known. General observations from the study: Clones shrinking between day 15 and 85 showed a balanced CD4/CD8 split, and those that grew later tilted toward CD4+.

Material: PBMCs or a T cell subset sorted from them (not recorded which). The chain joins TRBV18 to TRBJ1-2, with TRBD1 identical over 10 bases. The receptor was isolated from an adult woman who had mild COVID-19 (a few samples of this study predate the infection). Cell type and time point are not known. CDR3 in DNA: TGTGCCAGCTCACCAGGGACAGGGGTCGGCTACACCTTC. The encoded protein is CASSPGTGVGYTF.